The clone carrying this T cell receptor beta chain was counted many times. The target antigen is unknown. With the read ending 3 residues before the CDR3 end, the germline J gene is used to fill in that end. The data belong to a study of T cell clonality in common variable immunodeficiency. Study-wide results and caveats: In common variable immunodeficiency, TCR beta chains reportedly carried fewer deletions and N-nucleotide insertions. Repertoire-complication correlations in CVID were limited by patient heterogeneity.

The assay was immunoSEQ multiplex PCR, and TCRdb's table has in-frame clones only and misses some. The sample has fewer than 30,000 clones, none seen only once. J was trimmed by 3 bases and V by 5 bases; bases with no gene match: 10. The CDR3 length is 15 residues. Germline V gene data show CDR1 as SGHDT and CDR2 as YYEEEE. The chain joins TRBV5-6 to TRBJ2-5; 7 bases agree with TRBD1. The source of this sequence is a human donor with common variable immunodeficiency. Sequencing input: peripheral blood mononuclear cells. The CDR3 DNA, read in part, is TGTGCCAGCAGTCAACCAGGCCAGGGGGAAGAGACC. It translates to CASSQPGQGEET. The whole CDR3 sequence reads CASSQPGQGEETQYF.